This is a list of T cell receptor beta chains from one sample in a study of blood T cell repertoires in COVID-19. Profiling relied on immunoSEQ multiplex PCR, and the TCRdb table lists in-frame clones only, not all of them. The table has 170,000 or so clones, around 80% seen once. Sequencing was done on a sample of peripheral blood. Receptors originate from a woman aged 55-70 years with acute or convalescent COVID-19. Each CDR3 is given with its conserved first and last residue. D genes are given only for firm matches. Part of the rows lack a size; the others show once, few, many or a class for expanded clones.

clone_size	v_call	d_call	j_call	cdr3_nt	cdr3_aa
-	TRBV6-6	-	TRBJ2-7	TGTGCCAGCACGGGGAACTACGAGCAGTACTTC	CASTGNYEQYF
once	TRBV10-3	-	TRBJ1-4	TGTGCCACTAATAGAAGGGGGGGCCAGGGGACAACTAATGAAAAACTGTTTTTT	CATNRRGGQGTTNEKLFF
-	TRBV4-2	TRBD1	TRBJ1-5	TGTGCCAGCAGCCGGACAGGGGTCAATCAGCCCCAGCATTTT	CASSRTGVNQPQHF
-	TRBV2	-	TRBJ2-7	TGTGCCAGCAGACAGGTCTCCTACGAGCAGTACTTC	CASRQVSYEQYF
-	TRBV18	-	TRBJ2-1	TGTGCCAGCTCACCCGACGGGTACAATGAGCAGTTCTTC	CASSPDGYNEQFF
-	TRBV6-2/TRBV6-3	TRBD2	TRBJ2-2	TGTGCCAGCAGTCGACTAGCGGGAAACACCGGGGAGCTGTTTTTT	CASSRLAGNTGELFF
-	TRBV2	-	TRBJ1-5	TGTGCCAGCAGTGAAGGGGGCGCAGGGGTTAATCAGCCCCAGCATTTT	CASSEGGAGVNQPQHF
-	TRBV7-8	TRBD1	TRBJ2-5	TGTGCCAGCAGCCGGTTCAGGGGGCTAGGGGAGACCCAGTACTTC	CASSRFRGLGETQYF
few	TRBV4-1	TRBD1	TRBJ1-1	TGCGCCAGCAGCCAAGACCCGGGACAGGGCCTGAACACTGAAGCTTTCTTT	CASSQDPGQGLNTEAFF
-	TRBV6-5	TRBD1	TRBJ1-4	TGTGCCAGCAGATCAAGGGGGCAAACCGAAAAACTGTTTTTT	CASRSRGQTEKLFF
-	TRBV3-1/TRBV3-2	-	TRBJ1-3	TGTGCCAGCAGCCGGACAACAAGCTCTGGAAACACCATATATTTT	CASSRTTSSGNTIYF
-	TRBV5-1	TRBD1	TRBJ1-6	TGCGCCAGCAGCTTGGGGGCAGGGGGAGGTAATTCACCCCTCCACTTT	CASSLGAGGGNSPLHF
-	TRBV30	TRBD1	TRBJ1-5	TGTGCCTGGAGTGTGGGACAGGGTGGTCAGCCCCAGCATTTT	CAWSVGQGGQPQHF
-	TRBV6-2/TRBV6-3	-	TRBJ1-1	TGTGCCAGCAGTTTTGGAGGGAGTGAAGCTTTCTTT	CASSFGGSEAFF
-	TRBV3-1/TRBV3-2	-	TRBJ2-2	TGTGCCAGCAGCCAAGGGGGAGCCGCGAACACCGGGGAGCTGTTTTTT	CASSQGGAANTGELFF
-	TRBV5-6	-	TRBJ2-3	TGTGCCAGCAGCTTGGTTAGGACTAGCACAGATACGCAGTATTTT	CASSLVRTSTDTQYF
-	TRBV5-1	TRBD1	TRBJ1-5	TGCGCCAGCAGCGTGACAGGGATTGGTCAGCCCCAGCATTTT	CASSVTGIGQPQHF
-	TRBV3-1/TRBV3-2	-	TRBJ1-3	TGTGCCAGCAGCCAAGATCAACGAACTTATAACACCATATATTTT	CASSQDQRTYNTIYF
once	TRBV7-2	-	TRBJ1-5	TGTGCCAGCAGCTTTTATGTCAATCAGCCCCAGCATTTT	CASSFYVNQPQHF
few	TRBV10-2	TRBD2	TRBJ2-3	TGCGCCAGCAGGCGGACTAGCGGGGGGGCGGGGCCAGATACGCAGTATTTT	CASRRTSGGAGPDTQYF
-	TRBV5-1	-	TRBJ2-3	TGCGCCAGCAGCACAAACAGGGCCAGCACAGATACGCAGTATTTT	CASSTNRASTDTQYF
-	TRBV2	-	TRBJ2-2	TGTGCCAGCAGTCCGACCGCAGGGGCCCCCGGGGAGCTGTTTTTT	CASSPTAGAPGELFF
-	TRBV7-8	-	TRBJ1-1	TGTGCCAGCAGCTTAGCACAGTACACTGAAGCTTTCTTT	CASSLAQYTEAFF
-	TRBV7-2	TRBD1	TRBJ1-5	TGTGCCAGCAGCTTAGCAGGACAGGTAAATCAGCCCCAGCATTTT	CASSLAGQVNQPQHF
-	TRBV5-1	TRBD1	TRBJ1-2	TGCGCCAGCAGCTTGGATGGACAGGGACCCTATGGCTACACCTTC	CASSLDGQGPYGYTF
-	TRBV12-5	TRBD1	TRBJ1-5	TGTGCTAGTGGTTTGAGGGACAGGGGGCTTCAGCCCCAGCATTTT	CASGLRDRGLQPQHF
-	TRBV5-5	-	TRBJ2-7	TGTGCCAGCAGCCCTCAAGCGGGCTACGAGCAGTACTTC	CASSPQAGYEQYF
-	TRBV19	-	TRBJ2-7	TGTGCCAGTAAGCCGGGACACATCAGACCCTACGAGCAGTACTTC	CASKPGHIRPYEQYF
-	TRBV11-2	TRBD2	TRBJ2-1	TGTGCCAGCAGCTTAGTGGGACTAGCGGGGGGGCCCCATGAGCAGTTCTTC	CASSLVGLAGGPHEQFF
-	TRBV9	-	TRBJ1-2	TGTGCCAGCAGCGTAGATCCTAACCTGAGGGGCTACACCTTC	CASSVDPNLRGYTF
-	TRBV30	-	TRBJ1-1	TGTGCCTGGTGGGGGGGGCGGGGAAACACTGAAGCTTTCTTT	CAWWGGRGNTEAFF
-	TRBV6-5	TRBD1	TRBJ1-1	TGTGCCAGCAGAGGATGGACAGGAAACACTGAAGCTTTCTTT	CASRGWTGNTEAFF
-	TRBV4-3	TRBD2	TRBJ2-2	TGCGCCAGCAGCCAAGATAACCGGGGGGTCGATTACACCGGGGAGCTGTTTTTT	CASSQDNRGVDYTGELFF
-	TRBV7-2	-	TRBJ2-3	TGTGCCAGCAGCTTGAACAGGATCATAGATACGCAGTATTTT	CASSLNRIIDTQYF
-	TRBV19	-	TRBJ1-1	TGTGCCAGTAGTATAGTTCTACGGAACACTGAAGCTTTCTTT	CASSIVLRNTEAFF
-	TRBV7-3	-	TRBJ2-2	TGTGCCAGCAGCTTCAGGGCCGGCACCGGGGAGCTGTTTTTT	CASSFRAGTGELFF
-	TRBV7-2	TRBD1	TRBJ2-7	TGTGCCAGCAGCCTGTCGGGACAGGGGGCCTACGAGCAGTACTTC	CASSLSGQGAYEQYF
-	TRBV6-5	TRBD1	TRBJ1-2	TGTGCCAGCAGGGACAGGGAAGGGTCTGGTTATGGCTACACCTTC	CASRDREGSGYGYTF
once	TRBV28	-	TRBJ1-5	TGTGCCAGCAGTTTAACGGGTTACAAGCCCCAGCATTTT	CASSLTGYKPQHF
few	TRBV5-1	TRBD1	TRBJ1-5	TGCGCCAGCAGCTGGGGACAGGCGGGTCAGCCCCAGCATTTT	CASSWGQAGQPQHF
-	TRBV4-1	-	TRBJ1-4	TGCGCCAGCAGAGATCAGGGTTCAACTAATGAAAAACTGTTTTTT	CASRDQGSTNEKLFF
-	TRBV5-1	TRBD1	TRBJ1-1	TGCGCCAGCAGCCCTAGACAGGGGTTGAACACTGAAGCTTTCTTT	CASSPRQGLNTEAFF
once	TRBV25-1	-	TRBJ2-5	TGTGCCAGCAGTGGATCAGGGTGGGGAATAAAGGAGACCCAGTACTTC	CASSGSGWGIKETQYF
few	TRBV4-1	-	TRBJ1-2	TGCGCCAGCAGCCAAGATTTGCAGGTCTCACCTTATGGCTACACCTTC	CASSQDLQVSPYGYTF
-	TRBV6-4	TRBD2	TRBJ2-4	TGTGCCAGCAGTAGCGGGGGGGCCGGTTCAGACATTCAGTACTTC	CASSSGGAGSDIQYF
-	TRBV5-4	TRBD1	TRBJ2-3	TGTGCCAGCAGCACCGGGACAGGGCCAGATACGCAGTATTTT	CASSTGTGPDTQYF
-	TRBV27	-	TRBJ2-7	TGTGCCAGCAGTTTATATGGGGCCCAGTACTTC	CASSLYGAQYF
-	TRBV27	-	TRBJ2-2	TGTGCCAGCAGACCCCAGGTGAAGAACACCGGGGAGCTGTTTTTT	CASRPQVKNTGELFF
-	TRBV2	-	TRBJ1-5	TGTGCCAGTACCAGGGTCCAAGGGAGCAATCAGCCCCAGCATTTT	CASTRVQGSNQPQHF
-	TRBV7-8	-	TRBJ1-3	TGTGCCAGCAGCTTAGCGCTCGGGAGTCTGGGAAACACCATATATTTT	CASSLALGSLGNTIYF
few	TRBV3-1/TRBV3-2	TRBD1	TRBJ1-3	TGTGCCAGCAGCCAAGATTGGGGCAGGGGGAACACCATATATTTT	CASSQDWGRGNTIYF
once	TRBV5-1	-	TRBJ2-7	TGCGCCAGCAGCTTGGAACCCGACCGGGGGGCCTCATACGAGCAGTACTTC	CASSLEPDRGASYEQYF
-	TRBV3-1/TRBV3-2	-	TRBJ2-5	TGTGCCAGCAGCCAAGTCCCTACACAGGGAGAGACCCAGTACTTC	CASSQVPTQGETQYF